This entry describes one TCR beta chain. This specimen belongs to a study of blood T cell repertoires in COVID-19. The repertoire was sequenced with immunoSEQ multiplex PCR; TCRdb's copy has only in-frame clones and lacks some. The sample holds under 300,000 clones, around 89% seen once. The CDR3 covers 13 residues. The chain recombines TRBV21-1 with TRBJ2-7; the table names TRBD2, a call not compared with the DNA. TRBV21-1 is tagged as a pseudogene. The specimen was peripheral blood. This sequence originates from a woman between 35 and 50 years old who had recovered from COVID-19. Here the CDR3 reads CASSPGGPYEQYV. The CDR3 nucleotides are TGTGCCAGCAGCCCCGGGGGTCCCTACGAGCAGTACGTC.